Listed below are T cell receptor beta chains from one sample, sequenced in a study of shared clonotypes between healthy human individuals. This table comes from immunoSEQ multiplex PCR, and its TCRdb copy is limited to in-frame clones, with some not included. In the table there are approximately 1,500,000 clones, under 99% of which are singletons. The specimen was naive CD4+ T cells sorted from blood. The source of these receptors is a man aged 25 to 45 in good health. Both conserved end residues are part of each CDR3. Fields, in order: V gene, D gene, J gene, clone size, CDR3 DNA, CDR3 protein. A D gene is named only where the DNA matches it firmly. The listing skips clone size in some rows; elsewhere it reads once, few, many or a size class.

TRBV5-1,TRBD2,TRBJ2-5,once,TGCGCCAGCAGCTCGACATCCTTGGGAGGGCCCGGAGAGACCCAGTACTTC,CASSSTSLGGPGETQYF
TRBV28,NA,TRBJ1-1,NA,TGTGCCAGCAGTACCCCCTGGGGGCAGGGGACTACTGAAGCTTTCTTT,CASSTPWGQGTTEAFF
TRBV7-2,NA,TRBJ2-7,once,TGTGCCAGCAGCTTAGTGGGTTACGAGCAGTACTTC,CASSLVGYEQYF
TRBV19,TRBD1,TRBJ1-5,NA,TGTGCCAGTAGAGGACAGGGGGTACATAGCAATCAGCCCCAGCATTTT,CASRGQGVHSNQPQHF
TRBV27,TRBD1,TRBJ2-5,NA,TGTGCCAGCAGTCCTGAACCTACCAGGGGGCTAGAGACCCAGTACTTC,CASSPEPTRGLETQYF
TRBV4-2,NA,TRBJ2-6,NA,TGTGCCAGCAGCCAAGATTTTCAAGGGATCGGGGCCAACGTCCTGACTTTC,CASSQDFQGIGANVLTF
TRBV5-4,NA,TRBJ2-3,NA,TGTGCCAGCAGCTTCCGATTTACAGGGAAAGATACGCAGTATTTT,CASSFRFTGKDTQYF
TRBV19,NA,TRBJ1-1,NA,TGTGCCAGTACCACCACCACAGGGAGGGTAACAAAAGCTTTCTTT,CASTTTTGRVTKAFF
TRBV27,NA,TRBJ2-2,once,TGTGCCAGCAGTTTAATGGGACGCGGACATACCGGGGAGCTGTTTTTT,CASSLMGRGHTGELFF
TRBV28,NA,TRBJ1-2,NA,TGTGCCAGCAGTTCGGGCCTCCTTGGCTACACCTTC,CASSSGLLGYTF
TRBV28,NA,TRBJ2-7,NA,TGTGCCAGCAGTGCACCGGGACTCGCCGGGGGGCAGTACTTC,CASSAPGLAGGQYF
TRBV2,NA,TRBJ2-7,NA,TGTGCCAGCAGTAACCAGGGTTACGAGCAGTACTTC,CASSNQGYEQYF
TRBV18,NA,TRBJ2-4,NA,TGTGCCAGCTCACAAAACCTTGGACAGATGCTAGCCAAAAACATTCAGTACTTC,CASSQNLGQMLAKNIQYF
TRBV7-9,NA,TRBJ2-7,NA,TGTGCCAGCAGTTTCCACCGGGACTCCACCTACGAGCAGTACTTC,CASSFHRDSTYEQYF
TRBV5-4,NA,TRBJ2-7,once,TGTGCCAGCAGCTTTGGGGGGGCGCGAGTTCACGAGCAGTACTTC,CASSFGGARVHEQYF
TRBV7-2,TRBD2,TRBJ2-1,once,TGTGCCAGCACGACTAGCGGGAGGGGAAATGAGCAGTTCTTC,CASTTSGRGNEQFF
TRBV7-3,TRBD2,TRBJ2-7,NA,TGTGCCAGCAGCTTAACGGGCCAGCGGGAGGGCCTGGGGCGGACCTACGAGCAGTACTTC,CASSLTGQREGLGRTYEQYF
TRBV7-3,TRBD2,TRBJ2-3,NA,TGTGCCAGCAGCCAGGGACTAGCGGGTCGCACAGATACGCAGTATTTT,CASSQGLAGRTDTQYF
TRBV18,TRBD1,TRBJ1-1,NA,TGTGCCAGCTCACCAGACAGGGTTCGAACTGAAGCTTTCTTT,CASSPDRVRTEAFF
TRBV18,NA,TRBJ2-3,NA,TGTGCCAGCTCACCACGGGGTAGAGATACGCAGTATTTT,CASSPRGRDTQYF
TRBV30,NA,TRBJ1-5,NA,TGTGCCTGGAGTGTACGGAGTCCGGGGGAGGGGTATAGCAATCAGCCCCAGCATTTT,CAWSVRSPGEGYSNQPQHF
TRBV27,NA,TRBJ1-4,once,TGTGCCAGCAGTTTGAACTACGGGAATGAAAAACTGTTTTTT,CASSLNYGNEKLFF
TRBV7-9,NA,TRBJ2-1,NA,TGTGCCAGCAGCTTAGGGGACCACCAGTTCTTC,CASSLGDHQFF
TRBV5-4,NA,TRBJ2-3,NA,TGTGCCAGCAGCCCAGGTCCTCTACACACAGATACGCAGTATTTT,CASSPGPLHTDTQYF
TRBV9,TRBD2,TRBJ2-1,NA,TGTGCCAGCAGCGTTTCAAGCGGGAGCGGTGAGCAGTTCTTC,CASSVSSGSGEQFF